This passage covers 19 T cell receptor beta chains from one sample sequenced in a study of cytomegalovirus exposure and HLA in healthy donors. The PCR used 60 Vbeta and 13 Jbeta primers. Generated by immunoSEQ multiplex PCR, the TCRdb table keeps only in-frame clones and is missing some. This table lists about 150,000 clones. Sequencing was performed on PBMCs. These receptors originate from a woman aged 45-59 years in good health and CMV-seronegative.

V and J are TRBV27 and TRBJ2-3; 10 bases agree with TRBD1. Germline trimming cut 3 bases from V and 5 bases from J; bases unmatched to any gene: 2. Germline CDR1 and CDR2: MNHEY and SMNVEV (reference sequence). The CDR3 has 14 amino acids. CDR3 amino acids: CASSLGQGRDTQYF. CDR3 coding DNA: TGTGCCAGCAGTTTGGGACAGGGGAGAGATACGCAGTATTTT.

The chain employs TRBV18 and TRBJ1-5; TRBD1 is a possible D gene (6 bases). This CDR3 contains 13 residues. The V gene's germline CDR1 is KGHSH and CDR2 LQKENI. The V and J ends lost 3 bases and 7 bases respectively, with 10 bases between them. CDR3 DNA sequence: TGTGCCAGCTCACCCATGGACAGCCAGCCCCAGCATTTT. It encodes CASSPMDSQPQHF.

The chain has TRBV4-3 and TRBJ2-2; D call uncertain. The germline CDR1 and CDR2 sequences are LGHNA and YSLEER. The germline V and J ends were trimmed by 2 bases and 7 bases, with 11 bases remaining between them. The CDR3 is 14 residues long. The CDR3 region has the DNA TGCGCCAGCAGCCAATTACTGGTGTACGGGGAGCTGTTTTTT. It yields the protein CASSQLLVYGELFF.

CDR3 DNA sequence: TGTGCCAGCAGTGAAAGGATAGCGGGGGGCACAGATACGCAGTATTTT. This sequence encodes CASSERIAGGTDTQYF. The chain uses TRBV2 and TRBJ2-3; TRBD2 matches 9 bases. Per the germline V gene, CDR1 is SNHLY and CDR2 is FYNNEI. CDR3 length: 16 amino acids. V lost 2 bases to trimming and J lost 1 base; unmatched junction nucleotides: 4.

The chain joins TRBV28 to TRBJ1-4; TRBD1 is a possible D gene (6 bases). Germline V gene lookup returns CDR1 MDHEN and CDR2 SYDVKM. This CDR3 is built from 16 residues. Trimming removed 2 bases at V and 6 bases at J, with 16 bases between. The CDR3 nucleotides read TGTGCCAGCAGTTTAGTTAACGCGGCAGGGGATGAAAAACTGTTTTTT. It codes for CASSLVNAAGDEKLFF. The full variable domain, its missing parts supplied by reference TRBV28 and TRBJ1-4, is DVKVTQSSRYLVKRTGEKVFLECVQDMDHENMFWYRQDPGLGLRLIYFSYDVKMKEKGDIPEGYSVSREKKERFSLILESASTNQTSMYLCASSLVNAAGDEKLFFGSGTQLSVL.

Notes on this clone: Other DNA sequences of this sample code for an identical CDR3. The chain employs TRBV7-2 and TRBJ2-3, with 9 bases fitting TRBD1. Germline V gene lookup returns CDR1 SGHTA and CDR2 FQGNSA. The CDR3 totals 14 residues. Trimming at V came to 5 bases and at J to 3 bases, leaving 3 bases not matched to a gene. This CDR3 reads CASSPGQGTDTQYF. CDR3 bases: TGTGCCAGCAGCCCGGGACAGGGAACAGATACGCAGTATTTT.

This rearrangement joins TRBV27 to TRBJ2-7; 9 bases agree with TRBD2. Germline CDR1 is MNHEY and CDR2 is SMNVEV (reference sequence). Trimming removed 0 bases from V and 4 bases from J; junction bases left unmatched: 10. The CDR3 runs to 17 residues. The CDR3 region has the DNA TGTGCCAGCAGTTTATCGATGGCTAGCGGGGCCTTATACGAGCAGTACTTC. Translation: CASSLSMASGALYEQYF.

The chain joins TRBV30 to TRBJ1-2, with TRBD1 identical over 7 bases. This CDR3 region has 14 residues. Trimming cost V 5 bases and J 0 bases; bases outside gene matches: 6. Germline V CDR1 and CDR2: GTSNPN, SVGIG (reference sequence). In DNA form, the CDR3 reads TGTGCCTGGGTAGACAGGGCAACTAACTATGGCTACACCTTC. Translated, it gives CAWVDRATNYGYTF.

The chain employs TRBV14 and TRBJ2-7, with no clear D. Germline lookup yields CDR1 SGHDN and CDR2 FVKESK. The CDR3 has 12 amino acids. V was trimmed by 2 bases and J by 5 bases, leaving 7 bases between them. CDR3 amino acids: CASSQPYNEQYF. The CDR3 nucleotides read TGTGCCAGCAGCCAACCCTATAACGAGCAGTACTTC.

J is TRBJ2-2 and V is TRBV20-1; no firm D call. V dropped 5 bases and J dropped 6 bases, with 7 bases sitting between them. Germline lookup yields CDR1 DFQATT and CDR2 SNEGSKA (reference sequence). The CDR3 contains 11 residues. The CDR3 coding sequence is TGCAGTGCTTCACACCCCGGGGAGCTGTTTTTT. Its translation: CSASHPGELFF.

This chain uses TRBV5-1 with TRBJ2-5, with a possible D match to TRBD1 (6 bases). V lost 4 bases and J 2 bases, leaving 12 bases between the germline ends. Per germline, CDR1 SGHRS and CDR2 YFSETQ. The CDR3 runs to 14 residues. The CDR3 DNA reads as TGCGCCAGCAGCGTGACAGGTTGGCAAGAGACCCAGTACTTC. It translates to CASSVTGWQETQYF.

CDR3 residues: CSVEGPRGFYTF. The CDR3 DNA follows: TGCAGCGTTGAAGGCCCGCGAGGGTTCTACACCTTC. V is TRBV29-1 and J is TRBJ1-2; D gene ambiguous. The germline V and J ends were trimmed by 1 base and 10 bases, with 13 bases remaining between them. This CDR3 spans 12 amino acids. CDR1 is SQVTM and CDR2 is ANQGSEA in the germline V gene. The variable domain in full, with the rest retrieved from reference TRBV29-1 and TRBJ1-2, is SAVISQKPSRDICQRGTSLTIQCQVDSQVTMMFWYRQQPGQSLTLIATANQGSEATYESGFVIDKFPISRPNLTFSTLTVSNMSPEDSSIYLCSVEGPRGFYTFGSGTRLTVV.

V and J are TRBV30 and TRBJ1-5; D possibly corresponds to TRBD1 (5 bases). The V gene's germline CDR1 is GTSNPN and CDR2 SVGIG (reference sequence). V lost 5 bases, J lost 4 bases, and 9 bases lay in between. The CDR3 has 12 amino acids. The CDR3 reads CAWAGGNQPQHF. CDR3 in DNA: TGTGCCTGGGCCGGGGGAAATCAGCCCCAGCATTTT.

The chain recombines TRBV12-5 with TRBJ1-1, with D maybe TRBD1 (5 bases). The CDR3 sequence is 15 residues long. V lost 4 bases and J 5 bases, leaving 17 bases between the germline ends. The germline gives CDR1 LGHNT, CDR2 FRNRAP. This CDR3 reads CASGSARPGGTEAFF. CDR3 sequence (DNA): TGTGCTAGTGGTTCCGCCCGACCGGGGGGAACTGAAGCTTTCTTT. The whole variable domain, filled in from reference TRBV12-5 and TRBJ1-1, reads DARVTQTPRHKVTEMGQEVTMRCQPILGHNTVFWYRQTMMQGLELLAYFRNRAPLDDSGMPKDRFSAEMPDATLATLKIQPSEPRDSAVYFCASGSARPGGTEAFFGQGTRLTVV.

J is TRBJ2-2 and V is TRBV28; 7 bases match TRBD1. The germline V gene encodes CDR1 MDHEN and CDR2 SYDVKM. The V gene end was trimmed by 6 bases and the J gene end by 3 bases; junction bases not matched to a gene: 7. There are 15 residues in the CDR3. CDR3 region: CASSTPGQYTGELFF. In DNA form, the CDR3 reads TGTGCCAGCAGCACCCCGGGACAGTACACCGGGGAGCTGTTTTTT.

This chain uses TRBV14 with TRBJ2-7; D gene ambiguous. This CDR3 is 16 amino acids long. The germline gives CDR1 SGHDN, CDR2 FVKESK. With 4 bases removed from V and 3 bases from J, the gap between germline ends came to 19 bases. CDR3 sequence (DNA): TGTGCCAGCAGCCCGATGTTCGGTCCGCCGGGCTACGAGCAGTACTTC. This gives the protein CASSPMFGPPGYEQYF.

The V call is TRBV7-2, the J call TRBJ1-1; 7 bases are a match to TRBD1. Germline assignment: CDR1 SGHTA and CDR2 FQGNSA. The CDR3 runs 16 residues. Trimming at V came to 3 bases and at J to 0 bases, leaving 7 bases not matched to a gene. The CDR3 protein is CASSFGTAFLNTEAFF. The CDR3 DNA follows: TGTGCCAGCAGCTTCGGGACAGCTTTTTTGAACACTGAAGCTTTCTTT.

Comment on this clone: One end of the junction does not line up with germline, which may come from a read error. J is TRBJ2-5 and V is TRBV20-1; D not resolved. CDR3 size: 11 residues. Germline CDR1 DFQATT, CDR2 SNEGSKA (reference sequence). The CDR3 loop reads CSAPVGEAQYF. CDR3 bases: TGCAGTGCTCCTGTAGGAGAGGCCCAGTACTTC.

The rearrangement joins TRBV4-2 to TRBJ1-3, with D uncertain. The V gene's germline CDR1 is LGHNA and CDR2 YNFKEQ. The CDR3 has 16 residues. The ends were cut back, 3 bases at V and 2 bases at J, with 14 bases in the middle. The CDR3 DNA reads as TGTGCCAGCAGCCATCCCGCCGGGGAGGCTGGAAACACCATATATTTT. Translating it yields CASSHPAGEAGNTIYF.